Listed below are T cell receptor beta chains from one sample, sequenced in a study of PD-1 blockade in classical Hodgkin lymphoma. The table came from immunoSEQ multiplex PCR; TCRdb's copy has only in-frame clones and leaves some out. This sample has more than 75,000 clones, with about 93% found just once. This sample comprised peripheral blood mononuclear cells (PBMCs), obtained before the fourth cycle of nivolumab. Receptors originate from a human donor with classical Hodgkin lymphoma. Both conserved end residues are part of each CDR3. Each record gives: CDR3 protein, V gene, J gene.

CDR3 protein: CASSGLWRELQPQHF
V gene: TRBV2
J gene: TRBJ1-5

CDR3 protein: CASRFTGGTYEQYF
V gene: TRBV28
J gene: TRBJ2-7

CDR3 protein: CASRRSNQPQHF
V gene: TRBV6-1
J gene: TRBJ1-5

CDR3 protein: CASSLYGDRVDGYTF
V gene: TRBV27
J gene: TRBJ1-2

CDR3 protein: CASSLNIDPNTEAFF
V gene: TRBV5-1
J gene: TRBJ1-1

CDR3 protein: CASSYGGLEFYYGYTF
V gene: TRBV6-6
J gene: TRBJ1-2

CDR3 protein: CAWSVQGLAGGGSTDTQYF
V gene: TRBV30
J gene: TRBJ2-3

CDR3 protein: CASSLTGGWITEAFF
V gene: TRBV28
J gene: TRBJ1-1

CDR3 protein: CAISVAGGTDTQYF
V gene: TRBV10-3
J gene: TRBJ2-3

CDR3 protein: CASSIQGGNGYTF
V gene: TRBV6-5
J gene: TRBJ1-2

CDR3 protein: CASADGISAAQYF
V gene: TRBV27
J gene: TRBJ2-5

CDR3 protein: CASSLGVGRLNNEQYF
V gene: TRBV27
J gene: TRBJ2-7

CDR3 protein: CASSAQPGTEAFF
V gene: TRBV28
J gene: TRBJ1-1

CDR3 protein: CASSDGPLGTGANVLTF
V gene: TRBV6-4
J gene: TRBJ2-6

CDR3 protein: CASNRTANTEAFF
V gene: TRBV5-6
J gene: TRBJ1-1

CDR3 protein: CASSTTGEQYF
V gene: TRBV11-1
J gene: TRBJ2-7

CDR3 protein: CASSFQGGDRELFF
V gene: TRBV7-2
J gene: TRBJ2-2

CDR3 protein: CAWSGLLGQPQHF
V gene: TRBV30
J gene: TRBJ1-5

CDR3 protein: CAWSVWALTGGVLKPDYEQYF
V gene: TRBV30
J gene: TRBJ2-7

CDR3 protein: CASSLLGLRQPQHF
V gene: TRBV27
J gene: TRBJ1-5

CDR3 protein: CASSVEGGEAFF
V gene: TRBV9
J gene: TRBJ1-1

CDR3 protein: CASSQRDGPFEAFF
V gene: TRBV4-1
J gene: TRBJ1-1

CDR3 protein: CSVGTGMGTEAFF
V gene: TRBV29-1
J gene: TRBJ1-1

CDR3 protein: CASLSPGQVYGYTF
V gene: TRBV9
J gene: TRBJ1-2

CDR3 protein: CASSRLNEQFF
V gene: TRBV7-2
J gene: TRBJ2-1

CDR3 protein: CAWTQEAGFGYTF
V gene: TRBV30
J gene: TRBJ1-2

CDR3 protein: CASRRTANTGELFF
V gene: TRBV19
J gene: TRBJ2-2

CDR3 protein: CAISESISSGSAYEQYF
V gene: TRBV10-3
J gene: TRBJ2-7

CDR3 protein: CASNGGLAGVGDTGELFF
V gene: TRBV4-1
J gene: TRBJ2-2